This T cell receptor beta chain emerged from a study of blood T cell repertoires in COVID-19 (dated by TCRdb to 2018 to 2021). About the study as a whole: Samples covering the acute and convalescent phases of COVID-19 were provided by collaborators in the United States, Italy and Spain. The samples were drawn from the first 160 participants of the ongoing ImmuneRACE study and from 1,254 subjects provided by 6 global collaborators. The dataset comprised deeply sampled blood TCRbeta repertoires from subjects exposed to, actively infected with, or recovered from COVID-19. The repertoires were made available in a free public database intended to serve as a resource for research on the immune response to SARS-CoV-2. HLA class I and class II types, where available, came from metadata supplied by the sample provider rather than from assay-based typing. A de-identified subject ID, COVID-19 status, age in years and sex were almost always included in the sample metadata. The material from the prospective study consisted of cDNA or gDNA derived from T cells, B-cell-depleted T cells, or PBMCs.

The CDR3 holds 13 amino acids from the cysteine to the phenylalanine. The CDR3 DNA has 39 bases and is translated from base 1. CDR1 and CDR2 were assigned from the germline V gene as KGHSH and LQKENI. V loses 6 bases, J loses 2 bases, and the germline ends lie 10 bases apart. The study at large found these results: How much clinical and demographic metadata was included differed by source and by participant, and the metadata was provided uncurated.

In regard to this clone: Its antigen is currently not known. The input lacks base qualities; no much larger clone sits a single base away.

TCRbeta CDR3 regions were amplified from genomic DNA by means of the immunoSEQ Assay, a bias-controlled multiplex PCR. The authors' analysis ran thus. The number of nucleated cells in each sample was estimated by amplification of reference gene primers within the assay. To quantify the absolute abundance of each unique TCRbeta CDR3 rearrangement, sequence reads were collapsed and filtered. For each sample, productive Simpson clonality was calculated as the square root of Simpson's diversity index across productive rearrangements. TCRdb stores this immuneACCESS table with in-frame sequences only. Part of the clones is absent; in the studies checked, under half of the shortfall reflects unresolved V genes, and no reason is known for the rest. V, J and clone size reflect that table, while D and trimming were determined from the DNA. The sample yields 59,000 or so clones; over 65% were counted once. The top ten hold roughly 5.7% of the sample.

Collaborating institutions collected whole blood in K2EDTA tubes following their own protocols. For TCRbeta analysis, collaborators shipped samples in one of three forms: frozen whole blood, isolated PBMCs, or DNA extracted from either of those sample types. This chain joins TRBV18 to TRBJ2-5; a confident D gene designation cannot be given. The sequence came from a human donor in a cohort sampled during active COVID-19. Sequencing was performed on peripheral blood. The CDR3 loop reads CASSLTVQETQYF. At the DNA level, the sequence is TGTGCCAGCTCGCTCACAGTACAAGAGACCCAGTACTTC. The variable domain in full, with residues beyond the CDR3 obtained from the reference TRBV18 and TRBJ2-5 genes, is NAGVMQNPRHLVRRRGQEARLRCSPMKGHSHVYWYRQLPEEGLKFMVYLQKENIIDESGMPKERFSAEFPKEGPSILRIQQVVRGDSAAYFCASSLTVQETQYFGPGTRLLVL.